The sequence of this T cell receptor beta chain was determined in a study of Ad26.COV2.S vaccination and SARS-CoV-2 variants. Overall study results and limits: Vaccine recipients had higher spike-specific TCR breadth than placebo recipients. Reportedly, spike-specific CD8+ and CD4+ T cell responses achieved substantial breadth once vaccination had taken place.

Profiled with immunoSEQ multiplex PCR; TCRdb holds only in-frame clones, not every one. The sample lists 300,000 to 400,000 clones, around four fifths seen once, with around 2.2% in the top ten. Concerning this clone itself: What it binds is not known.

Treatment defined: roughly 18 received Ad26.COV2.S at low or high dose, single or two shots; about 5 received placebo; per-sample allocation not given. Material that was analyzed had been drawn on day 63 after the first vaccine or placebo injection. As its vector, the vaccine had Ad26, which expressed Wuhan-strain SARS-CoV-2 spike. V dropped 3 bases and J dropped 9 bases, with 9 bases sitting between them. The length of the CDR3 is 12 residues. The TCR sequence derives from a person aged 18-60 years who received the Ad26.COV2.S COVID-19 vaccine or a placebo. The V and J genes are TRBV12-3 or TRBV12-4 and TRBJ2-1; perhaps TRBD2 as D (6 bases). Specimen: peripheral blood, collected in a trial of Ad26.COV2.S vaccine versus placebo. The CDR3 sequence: CASSLGGGEQFF. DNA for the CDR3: TGTGCCAGCAGTTTGGGGGGAGGTGAGCAGTTCTTC.